A selection of T cell receptor beta chains follows, all from one sample in a study of PD-L1 blockade in urothelial cancer. TCRdb keeps only in-frame clones here, not all; method: immunoSEQ multiplex PCR. The sample lists about 88,000 clones; 90% were seen once. Sequencing was performed on PBMCs, taken around atezolizumab (anti-PD-L1) treatment. The origin of the receptors is a man in his 60s with urothelial cancer. The CDR3 runs from the conserved cysteine through the conserved F or W. A D gene is named only where the DNA matches it firmly. Some rows mark clone size as missing; the rest say once, few, many or name a class of expanded clone.

size | J | D | V | CDR3 | DNA
. | TRBJ2-4 | TRBD1 | TRBV28 | CASSPSYRGRANIQYF | TGTGCCAGCAGTCCATCCTACAGGGGGCGTGCAAACATTCAGTACTTC
. | TRBJ2-3 | . | TRBV4-1 | CASSRTNLDTQYF | TGCGCCAGCAGCCGAACCAACTTGGATACGCAGTATTTT
. | TRBJ2-3 | . | TRBV11-3 | CASSLDPADTQYF | TGTGCCAGCAGCTTAGATCCAGCGGATACGCAGTATTTT
. | TRBJ2-1 | . | TRBV7-9 | CASSNRVQEQFF | TGTGCCAGCAGTAACAGGGTTCAAGAGCAGTTCTTC
. | TRBJ1-4 | . | TRBV11-2 | CASSLAAGSRNEKLFF | TGTGCCAGCAGCTTAGCAGCCGGGTCCCGTAATGAAAAACTGTTTTTT
. | TRBJ1-2 | TRBD1 | TRBV5-5 | CASSGDRGIGYTF | TGTGCCAGCAGCGGCGACAGGGGAATTGGCTACACCTTC
. | TRBJ2-5 | TRBD2 | TRBV5-4 | CASSPGGETQYF | TGTGCCAGCAGCCCGGGAGGAGAGACCCAGTACTTC
. | TRBJ1-1 | . | TRBV28 | CASSLPRGINTEAFF | TGTGCCAGCAGTTTACCCAGGGGAATCAACACTGAAGCTTTCTTT
. | TRBJ2-5 | . | TRBV5-1 | CASSPEGTDRQETQYF | TGCGCCAGCAGCCCGGAAGGTACGGACAGACAAGAGACCCAGTACTTC
. | TRBJ2-3 | TRBD1 | TRBV10-1 | CASSRDRIFTDTQYF | TGCGCCAGCAGTCGGGACAGGATCTTCACAGATACGCAGTATTTT
. | TRBJ2-1 | TRBD2 | TRBV5-6 | CASSFGGGPYNEQFF | TGTGCCAGCAGCTTCGGGGGAGGGCCCTACAATGAGCAGTTCTTC
once | TRBJ1-4 | . | TRBV6-4 | CASSDSPGEKLFF | TGTGCCAGCAGTGACTCCCCAGGTGAAAAACTGTTTTTT
. | TRBJ2-1 | . | TRBV18 | CASSRGVSDNEQFF | TGTGCCAGCTCCCGGGGTGTGTCGGACAATGAGCAGTTCTTC
. | TRBJ2-1 | TRBD2 | TRBV30 | CAWSGSGADNEQFF | TGTGCCTGGAGTGGTAGCGGGGCCGACAATGAGCAGTTCTTC
. | TRBJ2-5 | . | TRBV6-5 | CASSLQSGGQETQYF | TGTGCCAGCAGTCTACAATCTGGAGGACAAGAGACCCAGTACTTC
. | TRBJ1-1 | . | TRBV10-1 | CASSEQLNTEAFF | TGCGCCAGCAGTGAACAGCTGAACACTGAAGCTTTCTTT
. | TRBJ2-7 | TRBD2 | TRBV7-9 | CASRDPGGGSYEQYF | TGTGCCAGCAGGGACCCTGGCGGGGGATCCTACGAGCAGTACTTC
. | TRBJ1-1 | . | TRBV5-1 | CASSSTTAGVTEAFF | TGCGCCAGCAGCTCGACAACAGCAGGGGTCACTGAAGCTTTCTTT
. | TRBJ2-5 | TRBD1 | TRBV11-3 | CASSSSGGQETQYF | TGTGCCAGCAGCTCCTCAGGGGGCCAAGAGACCCAGTACTTC
. | TRBJ2-7 | . | TRBV18 | CASSLGVGYEQYF | TGTGCCAGCTCGCTAGGGGTGGGCTACGAGCAGTACTTC
. | TRBJ1-1 | . | TRBV6-5 | CASSSFGRGNTEAFF | TGTGCCAGCAGTTCCTTCGGCAGGGGGAACACTGAAGCTTTCTTT
. | TRBJ2-5 | TRBD1 | TRBV10-2 | CASRLRTGFETQYF | TGCGCCAGCAGGCTTCGGACAGGGTTTGAGACCCAGTACTTC
. | TRBJ2-7 | TRBD1 | TRBV2 | CASRPDRGPSYEQYF | TGTGCCAGCAGACCCGACAGGGGGCCTTCCTACGAGCAGTACTTC
. | TRBJ2-5 | . | TRBV7-2 | CASSLSLGETQYF | TGTGCCAGCAGCTTATCCCTCGGGGAGACCCAGTACTTC
once | TRBJ1-5 | . | TRBV5-1 | CASSYVGGQPQHF | TGCGCCAGCAGCTATGTAGGGGGTCAGCCCCAGCATTTT
. | TRBJ2-3 | . | TRBV30 | CAWSVGGGTDTQYF | TGTGCCTGGAGTGTTGGCGGAGGCACAGATACGCAGTATTTT
. | TRBJ2-7 | TRBD1 | TRBV28 | CASSLDRVNEQYF | TGTGCCAGCAGTCTTGACAGGGTCAACGAGCAGTACTTC
. | TRBJ2-7 | TRBD2 | TRBV5-4 | CASSLLREPYEQYF | TGTGCCAGCAGCTTGCTGCGGGAGCCCTACGAGCAGTACTTC
. | TRBJ2-7 | TRBD1 | TRBV10-3 | CAIGEKKGAINYEQYF | TGTGCCATCGGAGAAAAGAAGGGGGCGATTAACTACGAGCAGTACTTC
. | TRBJ2-5 | . | TRBV2 | CASWQEQETQYF | TGTGCCAGCTGGCAGGAACAAGAGACCCAGTACTTC
. | TRBJ2-3 | TRBD2 | TRBV2 | CASAGLHTDTQYF | TGTGCCAGCGCGGGACTACACACAGATACGCAGTATTTT
. | TRBJ2-1 | TRBD2 | TRBV4-3 | CASSQDALAGYNEQFF | TGCGCCAGCAGCCAAGATGCGCTAGCGGGTTACAATGAGCAGTTCTTC
once | TRBJ2-5 | . | TRBV21-1 | CASSKESRGSKETQYF | TGTGCCAGCAGCAAAGAGTCCAGGGGTTCCAAAGAGACCCAGTACTTC
. | TRBJ1-4 | TRBD1 | TRBV10-2 | CASRATRTGTSVTNEKLFF | TGCGCCAGCAGGGCAACTAGGACAGGGACCTCGGTAACTAATGAAAAACTGTTTTTT
. | TRBJ2-2 | TRBD1 | TRBV10-3 | CAISESVGTGGRKANTGELFF | TGTGCCATCAGTGAGTCCGTTGGGACAGGGGGCCGTAAGGCTAACACCGGGGAGCTGTTTTTT
. | TRBJ2-1 | . | TRBV5-6 | CASSLEARNEQFF | TGTGCCAGCAGCTTAGAGGCCCGGAATGAGCAGTTCTTC
. | TRBJ2-7 | TRBD1 | TRBV5-1 | CASSGGGRDRTYEQYF | TGCGCCAGCAGCGGGGGTGGCAGGGACAGGACTTACGAGCAGTACTTC
. | TRBJ1-1 | . | TRBV28 | CASSSAGLNSEAFF | TGTGCCAGCAGTTCCGCTGGTCTGAACTCTGAAGCTTTCTTT
. | TRBJ2-3 | TRBD1 | TRBV29-1 | CRRSEGAQDTQYF | TGCAGGCGAAGCGAGGGGGCTCAAGATACGCAGTATTTT
few | TRBJ1-6 | . | TRBV11-2 | CASSLAPGSAAPLHF | TGTGCCAGCAGCTTAGCTCCGGGGAGTGCGGCACCCCTCCACTTT
. | TRBJ1-6 | . | TRBV19 | CASSIMGTYNSPLHF | TGTGCCAGTAGTATAATGGGCACCTATAATTCACCCCTCCACTTT
once | TRBJ2-5 | TRBD1 | TRBV2 | CASSGGQGRRETQYF | TGTGCCAGCAGTGGCGGACAGGGTAGGCGTGAGACCCAGTACTTC
. | TRBJ1-4 | TRBD1 | TRBV5-1 | CASRTGANEKLFF | TGCGCCAGCAGGACAGGGGCTAATGAAAAACTGTTTTTT
few | TRBJ2-7 | . | TRBV4-3 | CASSQEISGEQYF | TGCGCCAGCAGCCAAGAGATCAGCGGGGAGCAGTACTTC
once | TRBJ2-7 | TRBD1 | TRBV28 | CAAGQASYEQYF | TGTGCCGCGGGACAGGCCTCCTACGAGCAGTACTTC
. | TRBJ1-2 | . | TRBV19 | CASSPPPGYTF | TGTGCCAGTAGTCCTCCCCCTGGCTACACCTTC
. | TRBJ2-1 | TRBD2 | TRBV5-1 | CASSLTSGSYNEQFF | TGCGCCAGCAGCCTGACTAGCGGGAGCTACAATGAGCAGTTCTTC
. | TRBJ2-5 | . | TRBV4-2 | CASSPLDSSYQETQYF | TGTGCCAGCAGCCCATTGGACAGCTCCTACCAAGAGACCCAGTACTTC
. | TRBJ1-5 | . | TRBV2 | CASSRSRGNQPQHF | TGTGCCAGCAGTCGGTCACGCGGCAATCAGCCCCAGCATTTT
. | TRBJ2-7 | . | TRBV7-9 | CASSLVLAGSYEQYF | TGTGCCAGCAGCTTAGTCCTGGCGGGTTCCTACGAGCAGTACTTC
. | TRBJ2-7 | . | TRBV2 | CASNWASRSYEQYF | TGTGCCAGCAACTGGGCTAGCCGGTCCTACGAGCAGTACTTC
. | TRBJ2-3 | TRBD1 | TRBV7-9 | CASSDRVTDTQYF | TGTGCCAGCAGCGACAGGGTTACAGATACGCAGTATTTT
. | TRBJ2-1 | TRBD2 | TRBV6-1 | CASSVGTSSYNEQFF | TGTGCCAGCAGTGTAGGGACTAGCTCCTACAATGAGCAGTTCTTC
once | TRBJ1-6 | . | TRBV7-2 | CASSPQAGNSPLHF | TGTGCCAGCAGCCCCCAGGCGGGGAATTCACCCCTCCACTTT
. | TRBJ2-7 | . | TRBV5-8 | CASRIAATYEQYF | TGTGCCAGCAGGATAGCGGCTACCTACGAGCAGTACTTC
. | TRBJ2-7 | TRBD2 | TRBV5-6 | CASSSPPGTSGESIYEQYF | TGTGCCAGCAGCTCCCCCCCGGGGACTAGCGGGGAGTCGATCTACGAGCAGTACTTC
. | TRBJ1-5 | . | TRBV28 | CASSLAGGFMGQPQHF | TGTGCCAGCAGTTTAGCAGGAGGATTCATGGGACAGCCCCAGCATTTT
. | TRBJ2-1 | . | TRBV1 | CTSSHESGQGVWEQFF | TGCACCAGCAGCCATGAATCTGGACAGGGGGTTTGGGAGCAGTTCTTC
. | TRBJ1-2 | . | TRBV6-1 | CASEWAYGYTF | TGTGCCAGCGAGTGGGCCTATGGCTACACCTTC
. | TRBJ2-1 | . | TRBV9 | CASSGRGAVVDEQFF | TGTGCCAGCAGCGGTCGGGGAGCTGTGGTAGATGAGCAGTTCTTC